These T cell receptor beta chains were read from a single sample in a study of T cells in Graves' hyperthyroidism and ophthalmopathy. TCRdb reprocessed the multiplex PCR reads with MiXCR, giving one entry per CDR3 protein. The sample has under 250,000 distinct CDR3 sequences; around 24% are singletons. The sequenced sample was blood. The receptor set was obtained from a woman in her thirties or forties with Graves' ophthalmopathy. Each CDR3 is given with its conserved first and last residue. D genes are given only for firm matches. Size values are once, few and many counts, or a class for expanded clones, and some rows have none.

CDR3 length,D gene,J gene,V gene,clone size,CDR3 DNA,CDR3 protein
14,NA,TRBJ1-5,TRBV28,many,TGTGCCAGCAGGCCGGGACAATTAAGTCAGCCCCAGCATTTT,CASRPGQLSQPQHF
15,NA,TRBJ1-2,TRBV30,many,TGTGCCTGGAGTGTATCCGGCAGGGGTTTCTCTGGCTACACCTTC,CAWSVSGRGFSGYTF
13,NA,TRBJ1-2,TRBV28,NA,TGTGCCAGCAGTTTATGGGGGGCCGATGGCTACACCTTC,CASSLWGADGYTF
14,TRBD2,TRBJ2-7,TRBV28,many,TGTGCCAGCAGGCAAGCGGGAGGGCAGTACGAGCAGTACTTC,CASRQAGGQYEQYF
16,NA,TRBJ2-7,TRBV15,many,TGTGCCACCAGCAGAGGGGCGGGACCTGGCACCTACGAGCAGTACTTC,CATSRGAGPGTYEQYF
17,NA,TRBJ2-7,TRBV2,many,TGTGCCAGCCGGAGACGACCCGAGGAAGGCCTGAGCTACGAGCAGTACTTC,CASRRRPEEGLSYEQYF
13,NA,TRBJ2-2,TRBV20-1,many,TGCAGTGCACCGGGACAGAACACCGGGGAGCTGTTTTTT,CSAPGQNTGELFF
14,NA,TRBJ2-2,TRBV24-1,many,TGTGCCACCAGCCTAGGGGGGAACACCGGGGAGCTGTTTTTT,CATSLGGNTGELFF
15,TRBD1,TRBJ2-7,TRBV6-1,NA,TGTGCCAGCAGGAAACGTCAGGGGGCTTGGAACGAGCAGTACTTC,CASRKRQGAWNEQYF
15,NA,TRBJ2-7,TRBV4-2,many,TGTGCCAGCAGCCAAGAAGGCCAGTCCCCCTACGAGCAGTACTTC,CASSQEGQSPYEQYF
16,NA,TRBJ1-2,TRBV28,once,TGTGCCAGCAGTCCAACCCGGACGGGGGGAACCTATGGCTACACCTTC,CASSPTRTGGTYGYTF
13,TRBD1,TRBJ2-5,TRBV6-1,many,TGTGCCAGCAGCGACAGGGGGCAGGAGACCCAGTACTTC,CASSDRGQETQYF
13,TRBD1,TRBJ2-5,TRBV28,many,TGTGCCAGCTCTGGACAGGGCCAAGAGACCCAGTACTTC,CASSGQGQETQYF
14,NA,TRBJ2-5,TRBV7-2,many,TGTGCCAGCAGCTTAGTGGCGAGGGGGGAGACCCAGTACTTC,CASSLVARGETQYF
16,TRBD2,TRBJ2-7,TRBV3-1,many,TGTGCCAGCAGCCGCGGCCTAGCGGGAGGGAAGTACGAGCAGTACTTC,CASSRGLAGGKYEQYF
11,NA,TRBJ2-5,TRBV10-3,many,TGTGCCATCAGTGTAGGGGAGACCCAGTACTTC,CAISVGETQYF
11,NA,TRBJ1-1,TRBV30,many,TGTGCCTGGAGGTCCCGGGATGAAGCTTTCTTT,CAWRSRDEAFF
16,TRBD2,TRBJ2-3,TRBV5-1,few,TGCGCCAGCAGCCTGATAGCGGGATTCGGGGAAGATACGCAGTATTTT,CASSLIAGFGEDTQYF
14,NA,TRBJ2-7,TRBV3-1,NA,TGTGCCAGCAGCCAAGGAGCTAGCCCCCACGAGCAGTACTTC,CASSQGASPHEQYF
15,NA,TRBJ2-5,TRBV19,many,TGTGCCAGTAGTATAGGTGGGACCATTAAAGAGACCCAGTACTTC,CASSIGGTIKETQYF
14,TRBD1,TRBJ1-2,TRBV10-3,NA,TGTGCCATCAGTGAGGACAGGGGAGACTATGGCTACACCTTC,CAISEDRGDYGYTF
15,TRBD2,TRBJ2-7,TRBV12-3/TRBV12-4,NA,TGTGCCAGCAGTATTAGCGGGAGGGGACGGGCCGAGCAGTACTTC,CASSISGRGRAEQYF
13,NA,TRBJ2-2,TRBV4-2,NA,TGTGCCAGCAGCCAAGCAGGTTGGGCGGAGCTGTTTTTT,CASSQAGWAELFF
12,NA,TRBJ2-7,TRBV28,NA,TGTGCCAGCGGGCAGACTAGGGACGAGCAGTACTTC,CASGQTRDEQYF
14,NA,TRBJ2-7,TRBV12-3/TRBV12-4,many,TGTGCCAGCAGCATTTTTGGGGGGAAATACGAGCGGTACTTC,CASSIFGGKYERYF
14,NA,TRBJ2-7,TRBV18,many,TGTGCCAGCTCACCACAACGAAATGGCTACGAGCAGTACTTC,CASSPQRNGYEQYF
14,NA,TRBJ1-5,TRBV27,many,TGTGCCAGCACCCCTTCCGGGGGCAATCAGCCCCAGCATTTT,CASTPSGGNQPQHF
13,NA,TRBJ2-2,TRBV10-3,many,TGTGCCATCATGGACTCTAACACCGGGGAGCTGTTTTTT,CAIMDSNTGELFF
14,NA,TRBJ1-2,TRBV7-9,once,TGTGCCAGCAGCCCTACCCCCCCCAACTATGGCTACACCTTC,CASSPTPPNYGYTF
15,TRBD2,TRBJ2-7,TRBV6-5,many,TGTGCCAGCAGCAGGAAGCGGGAGGCAACCTACGAGCAGTACTTC,CASSRKREATYEQYF
11,NA,TRBJ1-3,TRBV6-5,many,TGTGCCAGCCACTCTGGAAACACCATATATTTT,CASHSGNTIYF
15,NA,TRBJ2-7,TRBV6-5,many,TGTGCCAGCAGTTACAGGGTTGGCGAAGCGAGAGAGCAGTACTTC,CASSYRVGEAREQYF
13,NA,TRBJ1-2,TRBV10-1,many,TGCGCCAGCAGTGAATGGACGGGCTATGGCTACACCTTC,CASSEWTGYGYTF
14,TRBD1,TRBJ2-7,TRBV5-6,NA,TGTGCCAGCAGCTCACGACAGGGTCAATACGAGCAGTACTTC,CASSSRQGQYEQYF
13,NA,TRBJ1-5,TRBV12-3/TRBV12-4,many,TGTGCCAGCGCCGACAGGACCAATCAGCCCCAGCATTTT,CASADRTNQPQHF
17,TRBD1,TRBJ2-2,TRBV6-2/TRBV6-3,NA,TGTGCCAGCAGTCCGGGACAGGCGAACCTTAACACCGGGGAGCTGTTTTTT,CASSPGQANLNTGELFF
15,NA,TRBJ1-6,TRBV6-1,many,TGTGCCAGCAGTGAATCTCCGGGCGGCGGTTCACCCCTCCACTTT,CASSESPGGGSPLHF
14,NA,TRBJ2-7,TRBV27,many,TGTGCCAGCAGTAAGCCTGGGGCTTCCTACGAGCAGTACTTC,CASSKPGASYEQYF
11,NA,TRBJ2-5,TRBV20-1,many,TGCAGTGCTTCCGCGCAAGAGACCCAGTACTTC,CSASAQETQYF
12,NA,TRBJ1-1,TRBV30,many,TGTGCCTGGTCCAGCGTTGGGACTGAAGCTTTCTTT,CAWSSVGTEAFF
18,TRBD1,TRBJ1-1,TRBV30,few,TGTGCCTGGAGTGTTTCGACGGGACAGGGGGCCTTGAACACTGAAGCTTTCTTT,CAWSVSTGQGALNTEAFF
12,TRBD1,TRBJ1-1,TRBV30,many,TGTGCCTGGGGTCATACTACAGGGGTAGCTTTCTTT,CAWGHTTGVAFF
14,NA,TRBJ1-2,TRBV4-3,NA,TGCGCCAGCAGCCAAGAACACGGAAACTATGGCTACACCTTC,CASSQEHGNYGYTF